The text below deals with one T cell receptor (beta chain). This receptor's antigen is unknown. The record has no base qualities; no much larger clone is one base away. This sample is part of a study of T cell repertoires in cytomegalovirus infection (dated by TCRdb to the late 2010s). Broadly, across the study: The HLA type of each donor mattered for the analysis, because public TCR beta signatures pointed to carriage of CMV infection along with the matching HLA type. Results the study describes overall, beyond this receptor: Cumulative frequency of public TCR beta family members discriminated carriers of CMV infection plus the relevant HLA type in this cohort and an independent roughly 350-donor cohort. In the ex vivo response, HLA-C-restricted CMV-specific TCR beta clonotypes were dominant, and in two of eight donors the single most frequent clonotype came from this HLA-C-restricted group.

Reading the germline V gene (reference sequence) gives CDR1 LNHNV and CDR2 YYDKDF. Deletion took 3 bases off V and 0 bases off J, with a span of 4 bases between the germline ends. The CDR3 sequence holds 13 residues, the cysteine and phenylalanine included. Of the read, only the CDR3 DNA is kept; its 39 bases are in frame from base 1. The instrument was an Illumina HiSeq 1500. TCRdb trimmed the raw reads at Q25, called clones with MiXCR and kept productive beta chains. Rows merge per CDR3 protein into single entries with the most common DNA and genes. The sample includes hundreds of thousands of distinct CDR3 sequences, with more than 8% observed a single time. The top ten constitute roughly 4.5% of the sample.

The TCR was taken from a human donor in good health (CMV status not recorded). Some clones in this sample may be carry-over from other donors' samples. Recombination joined TRBV15 with TRBJ2-3; the D segment cannot be called with confidence. The sample consisted of PBMCs. The CDR3 reads CATSSVSTDTQYF. The sequenced DNA is TGTGCCACCAGCAGCGTCAGCACAGATACGCAGTATTTT.